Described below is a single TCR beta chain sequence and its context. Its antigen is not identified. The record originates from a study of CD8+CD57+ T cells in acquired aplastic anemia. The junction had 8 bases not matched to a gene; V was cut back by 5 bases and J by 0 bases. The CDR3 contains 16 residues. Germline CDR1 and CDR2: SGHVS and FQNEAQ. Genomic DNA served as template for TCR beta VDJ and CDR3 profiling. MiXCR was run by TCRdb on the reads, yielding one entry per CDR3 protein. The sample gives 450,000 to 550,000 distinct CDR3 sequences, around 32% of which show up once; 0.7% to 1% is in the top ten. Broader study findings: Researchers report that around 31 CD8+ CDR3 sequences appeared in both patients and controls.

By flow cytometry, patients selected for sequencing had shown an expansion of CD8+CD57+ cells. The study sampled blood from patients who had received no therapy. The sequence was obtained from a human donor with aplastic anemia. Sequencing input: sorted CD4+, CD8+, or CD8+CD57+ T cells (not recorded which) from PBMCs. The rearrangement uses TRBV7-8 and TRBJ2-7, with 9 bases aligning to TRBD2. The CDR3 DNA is TGTGCCAGCAGCCACCCAATTAGCGGGAGCTCCTACGAGCAGTACTTC. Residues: CASSHPISGSSYEQYF.